Shown below are 5 T cell receptor beta chains from a single sample sequenced in a study of blood T cell repertoires in COVID-19. Only in-frame clones appear in the TCRdb table, and some are missing; sequencing was by immunoSEQ multiplex PCR. The sample gives about 300,000 clones, 80% to 95% of which show up once; 0.95% to 1.2% is in the top ten. Sequenced input: PBMCs or T cells enriched from blood (not recorded which). These receptors were collected from a woman in her twenties or thirties who had recovered from COVID-19.

The chain links TRBV6-5 to TRBJ2-2, with D possibly TRBD2 on 5 matching bases. V shed 4 bases and J shed 6 bases, with 6 bases lying between them. This CDR3 comprises 12 residues. Looked up from germline, CDR1 is MNHEY and CDR2 is SVGAGI. The CDR3 nucleotides read TGTGCCAGCAGTTCGCGGGCCGGGGAGCTGTTTTTT. It is translated as CASSSRAGELFF.

The CDR3 DNA is TGTGCCAGCAGTTCCGGACTAGCGGGAGTTTCGGCCGAGCAGTACTTC. The encoded protein is CASSSGLAGVSAEQYF. V and J are TRBV28 and TRBJ2-7; TRBD2 matches 13 bases. V shed 4 bases, J shed 6 bases, and the junction held 9 bases outside the gene matches. Looked up from germline, CDR1 is MDHEN and CDR2 is SYDVKM. The CDR3 consists of 16 residues.

The V call is TRBV28, the J call TRBJ1-1; no firm D call. Germline CDR1 MDHEN, CDR2 SYDVKM. This CDR3 contains 13 residues. V was trimmed by 7 bases and J by 0 bases, leaving 9 bases between them. The DNA for the CDR3 is TGTGCCAGCACCACTCCGATGAACACTGAAGCTTTCTTT. It codes for CASTTPMNTEAFF.

The chain combines TRBV19 with TRBJ1-2, with 10 positions matching TRBD1. This CDR3 has 14 residues. Germline V gives CDR1 LNHDA, CDR2 SQIVND (reference sequence). V lost 5 bases to trimming and J lost 7 bases; unmatched junction nucleotides: 7. The CDR3: CASSAGTGVSGYTF. The CDR3 bases are TGTGCCAGTAGTGCCGGGACAGGGGTCTCTGGCTACACCTTC.

The J gene is TRBJ2-1, the V gene TRBV11-1; 8 bases agree with TRBD1. With V trimmed by 5 bases and J by 4 bases, 7 bases remained unmatched. CDR1 SGHAT and CDR2 FQDESV come from the germline V gene (reference sequence). This CDR3 contains 15 residues. CDR3 in amino acids: CASSGGDRIYNEQFF. Written as DNA, the CDR3 is TGTGCCAGCAGCGGAGGGGACAGGATATACAATGAGCAGTTCTTC.